The T cell receptor (beta chain) described here comes from a study of shared clonotypes between healthy human individuals. Study results and caveats: The donor pool, a small one, limited the genetic and exposure-history diversity represented. Apart from blood, nothing was sampled; tissue repertoires likely differ.

Produced via immunoSEQ multiplex PCR; TCRdb's table is partial and in-frame only. Altogether about 500,000 clones are present, about 74% being singletons, with the ten largest covering approximately 12%. V was clipped by 7 bases and J by 3 bases, with 21 bases between them. The CDR3 has 17 residues. Germline V gives CDR1 MDHEN, CDR2 SYDVKM. Worth noting for this clone: Its antigen is unidentified.

The source is a woman in her forties in good health. Some clones in this sample may be carry-over from other donors' samples. The material sequenced was PBMCs. The chain joins TRBV28 to TRBJ2-2; TRBD2 might be the D (6 bases). CDR3 loop: CASKTRRGSGYTGELFF. The CDR3 region has the DNA TGTGCCAGCAAAACCCGGAGGGGTTCGGGATACACCGGGGAGCTGTTTTTT.